This record covers a single T cell receptor (beta chain). The germline V gene encodes CDR1 SGHVS and CDR2 FQNEAQ. The CDR3 consists of 17 residues. J gave up 0 bases and V 1 base, and 6 bases lay outside the gene matches. The data belong to a study of blood T cell repertoires in COVID-19. Study-level background: Collection of acute and convalescent COVID-19 samples took place in the United States, Italy and Spain. From T cells, B-cell-depleted T cells, or PBMCs came the material, which was cDNA or gDNA.

Original data processing: It was from reference gene primer amplification that nucleated cell counts were estimated. Generated by immunoSEQ multiplex PCR, the TCRdb table keeps only in-frame clones and is missing some. V and J calls and clone size are those listed in that table; D and trimming were worked out from the DNA. The sample holds about 170,000 clones, about 88% seen once. The source is a woman of 80 years or more in a cohort sampled during active or convalescent COVID-19. V and J are TRBV7-8 and TRBJ1-5, with TRBD1 identical over 7 bases. The material sequenced was peripheral blood. CDR3: CASSLGPGDSSNQPQHF. The CDR3 bases are TGTGCCAGCAGCTTAGGCCCCGGGGACAGTAGCAATCAGCCCCAGCATTTT.